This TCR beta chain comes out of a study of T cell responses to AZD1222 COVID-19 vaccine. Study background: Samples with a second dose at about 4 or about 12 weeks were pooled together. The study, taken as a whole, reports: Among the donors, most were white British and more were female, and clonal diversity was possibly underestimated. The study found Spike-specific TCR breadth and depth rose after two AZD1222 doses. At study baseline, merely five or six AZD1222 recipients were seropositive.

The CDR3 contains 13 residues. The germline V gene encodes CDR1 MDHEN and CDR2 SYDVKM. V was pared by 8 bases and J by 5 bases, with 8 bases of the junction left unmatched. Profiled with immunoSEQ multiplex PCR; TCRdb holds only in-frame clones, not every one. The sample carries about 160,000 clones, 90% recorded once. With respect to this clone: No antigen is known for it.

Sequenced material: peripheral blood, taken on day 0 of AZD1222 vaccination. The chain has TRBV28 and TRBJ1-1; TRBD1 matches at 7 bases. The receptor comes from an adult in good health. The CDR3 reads CASRDRVGTEAFF. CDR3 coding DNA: TGTGCCAGCCGAGACAGGGTAGGGACTGAAGCTTTCTTT.